This T cell receptor beta chain was found in a study of blood T cell repertoires in COVID-19. Across the whole study: Sites across the United States, Italy and Spain contributed samples from acute and convalescent COVID-19. PBMCs, B-cell-depleted T cells, or T cells were the source of the cDNA or gDNA that made up the material.

In the original analysis: The assay estimated nucleated cells by amplifying reference gene primers. TCRdb keeps only in-frame clones here, not all; method: immunoSEQ multiplex PCR. D and trimming come from the DNA, and the V and J calls and clone size come from that table. This sample has 200,000 to 300,000 clones, with roughly 80% found just once. Germline CDR1 is MNHNY and CDR2 is SVGAGI (reference sequence). Trimming pared 5 bases from V and 4 bases from J, leaving 14 bases between. The CDR3 loop spans 14 amino acids. Sample: peripheral blood. The clonotype was recovered from a woman aged 18-29 years with acute or convalescent COVID-19. J is TRBJ1-2 and V is TRBV6-6; D uncertain. The CDR3, as DNA: TGTGCCAGCAGTCCCGTAAGGGAGGCCTATGGCTACACCTTC. Protein: CASSPVREAYGYTF.